The 7 T cell receptor beta chains below all came from one sample that was sequenced in a study of T cell changes during pregnancy in multiple sclerosis. TCRdb's copy holds only in-frame clones and misses some; the assay was immunoSEQ multiplex PCR. Among about 41,000 clones listed, roughly nine tenths were seen once. The material was CD4+ T cells from peripheral blood mononuclear cells, obtained in the first trimester of pregnancy. The source is a female donor with multiple sclerosis, enrolled in a pregnancy study.

This rearrangement joins TRBV7-2 to TRBJ2-5; tentatively, D is TRBD2 (5 bases). The CDR3 consists of 14 residues. CDR1 is SGHTA, CDR2 FQGNSA, per germline. The V and J ends lost 5 bases and 6 bases respectively, with 16 bases between them. DNA of the CDR3: TGTGCCAGCAGCGAGGGTAATTCTGTCCAGACCCAGTACTTC. Translating gives CASSEGNSVQTQYF.

The chain combines TRBV7-9 with TRBJ2-4; a weak D match, TRBD1 (6 bases). The V end was cut by 1 base, the J end by 0 bases, with 7 bases between. There are 15 residues in the CDR3. Germline CDR1 SEHNR, CDR2 FQNEAQ (reference sequence). The DNA for the CDR3 is TGTGCCAGCAGCTTAGGGACAGTAGCCAAAAACATTCAGTACTTC. It is translated as CASSLGTVAKNIQYF.

The rearrangement uses TRBV18 and TRBJ2-5; D is undetermined. V lost 6 bases, J lost 0 bases, and 8 bases lay in between. The CDR3 spans 13 residues. Germline V gene sequence: CDR1 KGHSH, CDR2 LQKENI. CDR3: CASSRKHQETQYF. The DNA for the CDR3 is TGTGCCAGCTCCCGAAAGCACCAAGAGACCCAGTACTTC.

The genes are TRBV7-2 and TRBJ2-7; 7 bases agree with TRBD1. The length of the CDR3 is 15 residues. The ends lost 5 bases at V and 2 bases at J; junction bases unmatched: 9. Germline V gives CDR1 SGHTA, CDR2 FQGNSA. Here the CDR3 DNA reads TGTGCCAGCAGCCCTACCGGGACAGCTACCTACGAGCAGTACTTC. Its translation is CASSPTGTATYEQYF.

Comments on this clone: The same CDR3 is also encoded by other DNA sequences in this sample. The gene calls are TRBV7-2 and TRBJ2-7; D is possibly TRBD2 (6 bases). Trimming took 5 bases from V and 3 from J, leaving 11 bases between them. The CDR3 spans 13 residues. Germline CDR1 and CDR2: SGHTA and FQGNSA. CDR3 residues: CASSRGGDYEQYF. The CDR3, as DNA: TGTGCCAGCAGCCGAGGAGGGGACTACGAGCAGTACTTC.

The chain has TRBV5-4 and TRBJ2-5; 14 bases align to TRBD2. The trim removed 0 bases at V and 1 base at J, leaving 2 bases unmatched. Looked up from germline, CDR1 is SGHNT and CDR2 is YYREEE (reference sequence). The CDR3 is made up of 17 amino acids. The chain's CDR3 is CASSLGGLAGAQETQYF. CDR3 nucleotide sequence: TGTGCCAGCAGCTTGGGGGGACTAGCGGGAGCCCAAGAGACCCAGTACTTC.

V usage is TRBV7-2 and J usage is TRBJ2-5; 7 bases line up with TRBD1. This CDR3 region has 14 residues. CDR1 SGHTA and CDR2 FQGNSA come from the germline V gene. J gave up 2 bases and V 1 base, and 1 base lay outside the gene matches. DNA for the CDR3: TGTGCCAGCAGCTTAGGGACAGGTCAAGAGACCCAGTACTTC. Amino acid sequence: CASSLGTGQETQYF. Full variable domain (remainder filled in from reference TRBV7-2 and TRBJ2-5): GAGVSQSPSNKVTEKGKDVELRCDPISGHTALYWYRQSLGQGLEFLIYFQGNSAPDKSGLPSDRFSAERTGGSVSTLTIQRTQQEDSAVYLCASSLGTGQETQYFGPGTRLLVL.